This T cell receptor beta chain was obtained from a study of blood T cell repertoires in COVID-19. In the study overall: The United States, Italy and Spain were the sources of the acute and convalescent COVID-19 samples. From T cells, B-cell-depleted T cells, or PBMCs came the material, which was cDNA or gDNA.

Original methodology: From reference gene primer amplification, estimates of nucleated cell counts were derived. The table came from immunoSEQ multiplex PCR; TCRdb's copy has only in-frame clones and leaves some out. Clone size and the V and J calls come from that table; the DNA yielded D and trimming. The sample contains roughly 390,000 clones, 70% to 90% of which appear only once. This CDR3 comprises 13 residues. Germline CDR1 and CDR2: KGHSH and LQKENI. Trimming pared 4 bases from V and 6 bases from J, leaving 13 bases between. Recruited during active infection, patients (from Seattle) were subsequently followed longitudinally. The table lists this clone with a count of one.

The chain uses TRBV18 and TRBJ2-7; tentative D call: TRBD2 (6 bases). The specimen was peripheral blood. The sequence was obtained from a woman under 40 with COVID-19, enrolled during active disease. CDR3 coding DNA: TGTGCCAGCTCACAAGCAGGGACTGCCGAGCAGTACTTC. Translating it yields CASSQAGTAEQYF.